What follows are 6 T cell receptor beta chains derived from one specimen sequenced in a study of cytomegalovirus exposure and HLA in healthy donors. 60 Vbeta and 13 Jbeta primers were used in PCR. The method was immunoSEQ multiplex PCR; TCRdb's version includes in-frame clones alone and lacks a portion of them. The table shows more than 95,000 clones, with 75% to 85% occurring only once. Sequenced: PBMCs. The receptors come from a young woman in good health and CMV-seropositive.

With respect to this clone: This sample includes further DNA sequences coding for the same CDR3. The chain carries TRBV5-1 and TRBJ2-7; 12 bases fit TRBD2. The V segment lost 0 bases and the J segment 7 bases; nucleotides outside the gene matches: 11. Germline assignment: CDR1 SGHRS and CDR2 YFSETQ. CDR3 length: 17 amino acids. The DNA for the CDR3 is TGCGCCAGCAGCTTGGAGCTAGCGGGGGGGTCAGCTGGGGAGCAGTACTTC. This translates into CASSLELAGGSAGEQYF.

The chain carries TRBV5-1 and TRBJ1-5; 7 bases fit TRBD1. Germline CDR1 is SGHRS and CDR2 is YFSETQ. CDR3 length: 15 residues. The J segment lost 2 bases and the V segment lost 4 bases, leaving 6 bases of the junction unmatched. The CDR3 sequence: CASSRETGGNQPQHF. In nucleotides, the CDR3 is TGCGCCAGCAGCCGAGAAACAGGGGGCAATCAGCCCCAGCATTTT. Looking up the rest from reference TRBV5-1 and TRBJ1-5 gives the full variable domain: KAGVTQTPRYLIKTRGQQVTLSCSPISGHRSVSWYQQTPGQGLQFLFEYFSETQRNKGNFPGRFSGRQFSNSRSEMNVSTLELGDSALYLCASSRETGGNQPQHFGDGTRLSIL.

The rearrangement links TRBV11-1 to TRBJ1-2; 7 bases line up with TRBD1. The ends lost 2 bases at V and 3 bases at J; junction bases unmatched: 0. Germline V lookup: CDR1 SGHAT, CDR2 FQDESV (reference sequence). The CDR3 consists of 13 residues. CDR3 coding DNA: TGTGCCAGCAGCTTACAGGGGGACTATGGCTACACCTTC. As protein: CASSLQGDYGYTF.

The chain has TRBV5-1 and TRBJ2-5; 7 nucleotides agree with TRBD1. Trimming removed 0 bases from V and 3 bases from J; junction bases left unmatched: 5. CDR3 length: 15 residues. CDR1 is SGHRS, CDR2 YFSETQ, per germline. The CDR3 reads CASSLAVTGKETQYF. In nucleotides, the CDR3 is TGCGCCAGCAGCTTGGCCGTGACAGGGAAAGAGACCCAGTACTTC.

V usage is TRBV7-9 and J usage is TRBJ2-1; D ambiguous. V lost 5 bases to trimming and J lost 0 bases, with 14 bases between them. CDR3 length: 16 residues. Germline CDR1 reads SEHNR; CDR2 reads FQNEAQ (reference sequence). The CDR3 loop reads CASSPVNTSSYNEQFF. In DNA form, the CDR3 reads TGTGCCAGCAGCCCCGTTAATACGAGCTCCTACAATGAGCAGTTCTTC.

The V and J genes are TRBV9 and TRBJ2-3; no clear D gene. Trimming pared 4 bases from V and 4 bases from J, leaving 13 bases between. Per germline, CDR1 SGDLS and CDR2 YYNGEE. This CDR3 region has 14 residues. Written as DNA, the CDR3 is TGTGCCAGCAGCAGGCGAGATCGGGCAGATACGCAGTATTTT. Translation gives CASSRRDRADTQYF. Full variable domain (outside the CDR3, taken from reference TRBV9 and TRBJ2-3): DSGVTQTPKHLITATGQRVTLRCSPRSGDLSVYWYQQSLDQGLQFLIQYYNGEERAKGNILERFSAQQFPDLHSELNLSSLELGDSALYFCASSRRDRADTQYFGPGTRLTVL.